This T cell receptor (beta chain) was retrieved from a study of T-cell memory formation after mild COVID-19. The study's findings and limits: The main location of contracting CD4+ clones was CM and EM, and that of contracting CD8+ clones was EMRA. Certain responding clones were present in pre-infection memory, suggesting participation of cross-reactive memory.

In regard to this clonotype: The antigen is undetermined.

Constant-segment-primed 5'RACE gave TCR alpha and TCR beta cDNA libraries with sample barcodes and UMIs. TCRdb reprocessed the 5' RACE reads via MiXCR and lists one record per CDR3 protein. The sample has more than 350,000 distinct CDR3 sequences, roughly 21% seen once; the top ten hold 12%. The CDR3 loop spans 12 amino acids. The V gene lost 7 bases and the J gene lost 1 base, with 10 bases spanning the gap. Germline V gene data show CDR1 as DFQATT and CDR2 as SNEGSKA (reference sequence). The sequencing sample was made of PBMCs or a T cell subset sorted from them (not recorded which). The J gene is TRBJ1-1, the V gene TRBV20-1; the D gene is possibly TRBD1 (5 bases). The clonotype originates from an adult woman who had mild COVID-19 (a few samples of this study predate the infection). Cell type and time point are not known. CDR3 protein: CSVNRRNTEAFF. CDR3 nucleotide sequence: TGCAGTGTTAACAGGCGGAACACTGAAGCTTTCTTT.